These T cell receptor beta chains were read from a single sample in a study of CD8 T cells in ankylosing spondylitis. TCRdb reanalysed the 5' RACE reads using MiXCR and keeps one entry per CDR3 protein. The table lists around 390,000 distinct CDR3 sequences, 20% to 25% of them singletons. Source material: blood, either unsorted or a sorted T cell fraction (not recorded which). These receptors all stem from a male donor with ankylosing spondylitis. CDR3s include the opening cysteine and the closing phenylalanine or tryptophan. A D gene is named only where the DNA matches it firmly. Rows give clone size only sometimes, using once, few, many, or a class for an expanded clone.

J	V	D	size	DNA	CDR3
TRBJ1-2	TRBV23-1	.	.	TGCGCCAGCAGTCATCGGGACGTCCCGCATGGCTACACCTTC	CASSHRDVPHGYTF
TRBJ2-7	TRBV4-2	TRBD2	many	TGTGCCAGCAGCCAAGATATCAGCGGGAGACCCCTGTACGAGCAGTACTTC	CASSQDISGRPLYEQYF
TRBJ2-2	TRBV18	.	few	TGTGCCAGCTCACCAGCACTGAACACCGGGGAGCTGTTTTTT	CASSPALNTGELFF
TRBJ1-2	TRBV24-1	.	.	TGTGCCACCAGTGACCCCGCCAGGGGACATTATGGCTACACCTTC	CATSDPARGHYGYTF
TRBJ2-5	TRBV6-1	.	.	TGTGCCAGCATCCGAGGCGGGACACTAGAGACCCAGTACTTC	CASIRGGTLETQYF
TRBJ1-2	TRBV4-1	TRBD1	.	TGCGCCAGCAGCCAAGAAGGACAGGGGAGGCGTGGCTACACCTTC	CASSQEGQGRRGYTF
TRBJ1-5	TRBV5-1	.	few	TGCGCCAGCAAACCGGGGGGTGGGAATCAGCCCCAGCATTTT	CASKPGGGNQPQHF
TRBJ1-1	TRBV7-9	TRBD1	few	TGTGCCAGCAGACCGGACAGGGTGAACACTGAAGCTTTCTTT	CASRPDRVNTEAFF
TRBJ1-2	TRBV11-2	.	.	TGTGCCAGCAGCTTAATTCGTGGCTACACCTTC	CASSLIRGYTF
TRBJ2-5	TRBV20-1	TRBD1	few	TGCAGTGCTAGAGATAGCAGGGGGATCCAAGAGACCCAGTACTTC	CSARDSRGIQETQYF
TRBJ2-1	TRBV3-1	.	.	TGTGCCAGCAGCCAACTGTCTAGTTTGCATGAGCAGTTCTTC	CASSQLSSLHEQFF
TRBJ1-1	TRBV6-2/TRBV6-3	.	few	TGTGCCAGCAGTTATAGTATCCGAGAAGCTTTCTTT	CASSYSIREAFF
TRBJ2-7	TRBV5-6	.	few	TGTGCCAGCAGCTTAGTCCAGGGAACGCCCGAGCAGTACTTC	CASSLVQGTPEQYF
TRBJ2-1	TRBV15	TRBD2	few	TGTGCCACCAGCAGCCTAGCGGGGAGAAATGAGCAGTTCTTC	CATSSLAGRNEQFF
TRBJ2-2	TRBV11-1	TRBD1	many	TGTGCCAGCAGCCGAGGACAGGGGGCGCAAATCGGGGAGCTGTTTTTT	CASSRGQGAQIGELFF
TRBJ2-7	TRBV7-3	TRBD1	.	TGTGCCAGCAGCTTAAACCCCGGGACAGTCTACGAGCAGTACTTC	CASSLNPGTVYEQYF
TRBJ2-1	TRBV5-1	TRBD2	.	TGCGCCAGCAGCTCCTGGACTAGCGGCTACAATGAGCAGTTCTTC	CASSSWTSGYNEQFF
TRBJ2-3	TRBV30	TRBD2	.	TGTGCCTGGAGTAACCCCCTAGCGGGAGGGCGAAATACGCAGTATTTT	CAWSNPLAGGRNTQYF
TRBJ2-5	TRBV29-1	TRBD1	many	TGCAGCGCCAGTAGACAGGGGGCAGAGACCCAGTACTTC	CSASRQGAETQYF
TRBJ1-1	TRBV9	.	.	TGTGCCAGCAGCAAAATGGGTGAGGTGGGCACTGAAGCTTTCTTT	CASSKMGEVGTEAFF
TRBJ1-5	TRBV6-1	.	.	TGTGCCAGCAGGAGAGGGCTCAGTCAGCCCCAGCATTTT	CASRRGLSQPQHF
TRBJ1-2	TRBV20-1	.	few	TGCAGTGCTAGCCCCCGACAGTTCTATGGCTACACCTTC	CSASPRQFYGYTF
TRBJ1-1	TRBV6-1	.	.	TGTGCCAGCAGACTCAACACCGGGACCGTACCTGAAGCTTTCTTT	CASRLNTGTVPEAFF
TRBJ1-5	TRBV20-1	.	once	TGCAGTGCTAGTTGGGGATATAGCAATCAGCCCCAGCATTTT	CSASWGYSNQPQHF
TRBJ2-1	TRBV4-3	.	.	TGCGCCAGCAGCCAAAAAAGCGGGCACGATGAGCAGTTCTTC	CASSQKSGHDEQFF
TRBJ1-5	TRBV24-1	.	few	TGTGCCACCAGTGATTTGGGGCGGCAGCCCCAGCATTTT	CATSDLGRQPQHF
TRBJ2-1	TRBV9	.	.	TGTGCCAGCAGCGTAGGGCGGGGGACAAGCAATGAGCAGTTCTTC	CASSVGRGTSNEQFF
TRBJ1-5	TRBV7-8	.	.	TGTGCCAGCAGCTTAGTTGGGGCAGTCGGCAATCAGCCCCAGCATTTT	CASSLVGAVGNQPQHF
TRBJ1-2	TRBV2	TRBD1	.	TGTGCCAGCAGCGTTACAGGGGGCGGTCGAGGCTACACCTTC	CASSVTGGGRGYTF
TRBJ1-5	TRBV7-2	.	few	TGTGCCAGCAGCCCGCACCAATCAAATCAGCCCCAGCATTTT	CASSPHQSNQPQHF
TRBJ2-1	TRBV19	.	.	TGTGCCAGTAGTATGACCCCAGCAACCCTCTCCTACAATGAGCAGTTCTTC	CASSMTPATLSYNEQFF
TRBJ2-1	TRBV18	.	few	TGTGCCAGCTCACCCCAGGGGGGGTTCCATGAGCAGTTCTTC	CASSPQGGFHEQFF
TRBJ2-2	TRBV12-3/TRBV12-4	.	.	TGTGCCAGCAGTTTTATGGTCGCTCCGAACACCGGGGAGCTGTTTTTT	CASSFMVAPNTGELFF
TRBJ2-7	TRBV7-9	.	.	TGTGCCAGCAGCTGGGATTACGAGCAGTACTTC	CASSWDYEQYF
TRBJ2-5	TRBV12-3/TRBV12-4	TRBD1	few	TGTGCCAGCACCTGGGGGACAGGGACGGCCCAGTACTTC	CASTWGTGTAQYF
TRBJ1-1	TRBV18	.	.	TGTGCCAGCTCCGAGGGGTATAGAGGGACTGAAGCTTTCTTT	CASSEGYRGTEAFF
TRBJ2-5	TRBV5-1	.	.	TGCGCCAGCAGCTTGGGGATCCTGTCGTATTGGGAAGAGACCCAGTACTTC	CASSLGILSYWEETQYF